This TCR beta chain was documented in a study of early T cells in non-severe SARS-CoV-2 infection. Across the whole study: From unsorted whole blood, bulk RNA was sequenced, and the chains remained unpaired. Whole-study results and caveats: Matches to VDJdb favored anti-spike CD8 responses and missed private and CD4 specificities.

cDNA molecules, individually, were tagged with unique molecular identifiers. From the 5' RACE reads, TCRdb called clonotypes with MiXCR, one entry per CDR3 protein. The profile shows about 77,000 distinct CDR3 sequences, 4.5% to 6% of them singletons. The V gene lost 4 bases and the J gene lost 3 bases, with 15 bases spanning the gap. The CDR3 runs 16 residues. Germline lookup yields CDR1 MNHNS and CDR2 SASEGT. This clonotype was detected ten times or more. The target antigen is unknown. Specimen: whole blood, collected at baseline. The chain carries TRBV6-1 and TRBJ1-4; D possibly corresponds to TRBD1 (5 bases). This TCR was sampled from an adult who was a healthcare worker with PCR-confirmed SARS-CoV-2 infection or an uninfected control (not recorded which). The CDR3 coding sequence is TGTGCCAGCAGTGCTCGAATATGGGGGGCTAATGAAAAACTGTTTTTT. Protein: CASSARIWGANEKLFF.